This T cell receptor beta chain was captured by sequencing in a study of cytomegalovirus exposure and HLA in healthy donors (dated by TCRdb to the late 2010s). Study-wide context: In an earlier analysis of fewer than 750 of the donors, 250 to 350 Gb of sequence data and 90 million to 130 million unique TCR beta sequences from about 180 million T cells were reported. A later analysis re-examined previously published TCR beta repertoires from 500 to 700 donors and added high-resolution HLA genotyping to investigate patterns of TCR occurrence. The T cell repertoires of some 700 subjects were profiled by immunosequencing and related to cytomegalovirus serostatus. Besides the first cohort of more than 650 subjects, a separate validation cohort made up of 90 to 150 different subjects was used. An early release that covered some 640 HLA-typed donors contained approximately 300 gigabases of sequencing data and roughly 84 million unique TCR sequences. Every repertoire in the discovery cohort had been generated on one and the same sequencing platform. In a later genetic analysis, genome-wide SNP genotypes for about three fifths of the roughly 670 donors were used, and that subset was treated as a discovery cohort. Typing coverage differed by locus: A, B, C, DRB1 and DQB1 were typed in about 620-630 donors, DQA1 in about 550, DPA1 in some 610, and DPB1 in just under 490. On average, around 200,000 unique TCR beta nucleotide sequences were sequenced per donor among more than 350 genotyped donors of the cohort, with roughly 18% of those sequences being non-productive. In the later analysis, no new phenotypic data were used to find candidate immune exposures; instead, reliance was placed on TCR beta sequences and their occurrence across donors. Roughly 5 DR-DQ haplotypes were handled as single units for association and clustering, since linkage in the cohort was strong. To predict cytomegalovirus infection status, the study combined high-throughput TCR immunosequencing, statistical association of individual TCRs with disease status, and machine learning. An earlier analysis of 587 of the donors used high-throughput TCR beta sequencing to judge whether each TCR beta V gene segment behaved as functional or pseudogenic. Of the roughly 410 genotyped donors, roughly 76% were placed in the genetic ancestry cluster associated with self-reported Caucasian donors. Alongside the repertoire data, information on donor age, sex, ethnicity and CMV serostatus was compiled. HLA typing covered class I and class II loci at four-digit resolution. The aim of the study was to test whether cataloging public T cell receptors could identify signatures of past pathogen exposure. General study outcomes and caveats: In a later analysis, TCR association rates were found to vary across HLA loci, with the most associated TCRs seen for DRB1 alleles and the fewest for HLA-C alleles. Correlated functional status among segregating V segments might be attributable to linkage disequilibrium, but an unknown experimental factor could not be ruled out. A later analysis found that most CMV-associated TCR beta chains appeared HLA-restricted, with HLA associations seemingly driven largely by CMV exposure. A later genetic analysis reported fewer N-insertions in productive TCRs among donors in an Asian-associated ancestry cluster than the approximately 670-donor mean. Immune exposure information for the cohort was limited to CMV serostatus. In the study, some 180 TCR beta chains were listed as associated with cytomegalovirus. In a later genetic analysis, a missense DCLRE1C variant was associated with V-gene and J-gene trimming of TCR beta chains, and the association was replicated in an independent cohort. Broadly in line with IMGT annotations, most TCR beta V segments showed up in productive rearrangements about 87% or about 30% of the time in an earlier analysis of some 590 of the donors. Cytomegalovirus status was reported to be diagnosed by the classifier with high specificity and sensitivity in both the original and validation cohorts. A later analysis associated roughly 17,000 TCR beta sequences with specific HLA alleles at a false discovery rate of 0.05. Strong co-occurrence of HLA alleles, especially DR and DQ, made assigning TCR associations to individual alleles difficult. A cluster of highly shared sequence variants was judged likely to be a technical artifact of the sequencing pipeline. In this cohort, only TCR beta chains were sequenced, and detectable features were limited by the absence of alpha or paired-chain data. A few of the identified cytomegalovirus-associated TCR beta chains were confirmed in vitro to be specific for cytomegalovirus antigens. The authors suggested that the approach could potentially be generalized to other disease states and immunological phenotypes. HLA typing was unavailable for some donors at each locus, so association tests used only the typed subset. A further reported finding was that TCR beta sequences accurately predicted the HLA-A and HLA-B alleles for most subjects in the first cohort. The earlier analysis of 587 of the donors excluded seventeen rarely observed V segments, including chromosome 9 orphons, because counts were too low. Some IMGT-functional V segments, including TRBV6-2 and TRBV6-3, could not be told apart with the 87-base-pair reads, so those segments were excluded. Most TCR sequences were observed very rarely across donors, whereas some public TCRs were present in many individuals. The presence/absence analyses assumed that sequencing depth was roughly uniform across donors, and that assumption may not be true. Compared with equally common non-associated chains, HLA-associated TCR beta chains in a later analysis were more clonally expanded and had lower generation probabilities. A later analysis reported that several top co-occurrence clusters appeared linked to parvovirus B19, influenza, CMV and Epstein-Barr virus.

The cohort consisted of approximately 670 healthy bone marrow donors. At the time of sampling, every cohort member was nominally healthy, though immune exposures that went unrecorded were likely present. The donor was CMV seropositive and was included in the group of almost 300 seropositive cohort members. Every donor gave a peripheral blood sample, and the peripheral blood mononuclear cells from that sample were used for TCR beta sequencing. The Qiagen DNeasy Blood Extraction Kit was used to extract genomic DNA from the blood cell samples. Measured from the cysteine to the phenylalanine, the CDR3 is 14 residues long. Only the CDR3 part of the read is kept: 42 bases, read in frame from the first base. Deletion took 3 bases off V and 4 bases off J, with a span of 13 bases between the germline ends. The germline V gene (reference sequence) gives CDR1 as SGHNT and CDR2 as YYREEE. The receptor library was made with the immunoSEQ multiplex PCR assay. A mixture of 60 forward primers for TCR Vbeta segments and 13 reverse primers for TCR Jbeta segments was used in the multiplex PCR. The CDR3 region of rearranged TCR beta genes was amplified from genomic DNA by a multiplex PCR assay. The amplified TCR beta libraries were sequenced on the Illumina HiSeq System as 87-base-pair reads. Per the authors' processing: A later analysis counted 65 million to 90 million unique TCR beta chains across the 550 to 750 repertoires, and around 12 million of these chains were shared by at least two donors. To remove PCR and sequencing errors, raw reads were error-corrected and collapsed into unique sequences using a nearest-neighbor algorithm that merged closely related sequences. Alignment of CDR3 sequences to IMGT reference sequences was used to assign V, D and J gene segments. For a sequence to be retained, a match of at least six nucleotides to both a V gene segment and a J gene segment was required. Rearrangements were called productive when the CDR3 lacked stop codons and stayed in frame with V and J; all others were non-productive. Following IMGT convention, CDR3 was defined as the stretch from the second conserved V-encoded cysteine to the conserved J-encoded phenylalanine. Sequences without an unambiguous match to a single V gene segment were excluded from the earlier analysis of about 640 of the donors. In an earlier analysis of 450 to 750 of the donors, a V segment was called functional when productive rearrangements were above 56.7%, and segregating when the standard deviation between donors exceeded 5%. A statistical classification framework was built for diagnosing cytomegalovirus status from the catalog of TCR beta chain sequences. In a later analysis, TCR nucleotide sequences were compared against IMGT/GENE-DB human TR gene sequences so that V and J genes could be assigned. A later analysis assigned CDR3 sequences and most-parsimonious VDJ recombination scenarios with the TCRdist pipeline. In a later analysis, every TCR beta chain was defined by the combination of its CDR3 amino acid sequence and its V-gene family, and reads without a unique V-gene family were dropped. In a later analysis, around 650 highly shared, low-generation-probability nucleotide sequences were removed to address suspected cross-contamination and a sequencing artifact. For each public chain, a later analysis derived a clonal expansion index from normalized ranks of inferred template counts within each repertoire. In a later analysis, generation probabilities were computed with a VDJ recombination model fitted to out-of-frame rearrangements, and the resulting probabilities were checked against IGoR. In a later analysis, hypergeometric tests were used to score TCR-TCR, TCR-HLA and TCR-CMV co-occurrence, with a repertoire-size bias correction applied to TCR pairs. In a later analysis, false discovery rates were estimated by permuting HLA or CMV assignments 20 times. In a later analysis, co-occurring TCRs were grouped with DBSCAN, and TCRdist sequence similarity was added when clustering was performed within HLA-allele-positive subsets. Repertoires with fewer than 30,000 or more than 120,000 public chains were left out of co-occurrence clustering, as were about five repertoires with anomalous nucleotide sharing. What TCRdb holds here is the immuneACCESS table cut down to in-frame rearrangements. Part of the clones is not present; checked against another copy, under half of the missing clones reflect an unresolved V gene, and the others are unexplained. The D gene and trimming were derived from the DNA, and the V and J assignments and clone size from that table. The sample table lists 110,000 or so clones, about 80% of them with a count of one. Of the sample, approximately 8% is held by the ten largest clones.

Remarks on this clone: Which antigen it targets is not known. Per-nucleotide qualities are absent, and no much larger clonotype sits a single base away.

Sequencing was performed on PBMCs. This chain joins TRBV5-4 to TRBJ2-5; TRBD2 is a possible D gene, resting on 6 matching bases. The source of this sequence is a man aged 40-49 years in good health and CMV-seropositive. The CDR3 protein is CASSSLGGGETQYF. Read as DNA, the sequence is TGTGCCAGCAGCTCCCTTGGGGGAGGAGAGACCCAGTACTTC.